The 3 T cell receptor beta chains listed next were all sequenced from one sample in a study of T cells in Graves' hyperthyroidism and ophthalmopathy. RNA transcripts gave rise to amplified TCR beta CDR3 regions. Initially, a first-round RT-PCR of the TCR CDR3 employed the HTBI primer set. MiXCR, run by TCRdb on the multiplex PCR reads, gives a single entry per CDR3 protein. The sample has hundreds of thousands of distinct CDR3 sequences; over 35% are singletons. Sequencing input: blood. The receptors shown here come from a woman aged 40 to 50 with Graves' hyperthyroidism.

This CDR3 reads CASSKGVSTEAFF. The CDR3 DNA reads TGTGCCAGTAGTAAGGGTGTGAGCACTGAAGCTTTCTTT. The gene calls are TRBV19 and TRBJ1-1; D not resolved. Germline CDR1 and CDR2: LNHDA and SQIVND (reference sequence). The CDR3 is 13 amino acids. Deletions cut 4 bases from V and 4 bases from J, with 10 bases between.

This clonotype was recorded many times. The chain carries TRBV9 and TRBJ2-7; 7 bases are shared with TRBD2. Looked up from germline, CDR1 is SGDLS and CDR2 is YYNGEE. V trimming: 4 bases; J trimming: 4 bases; junction bases outside the gene matches: 11. The CDR3 consists of 15 residues. CDR3 loop: CASSPGLAVLYEQYF. CDR3 DNA sequence: TGTGCCAGCAGCCCGGGGCTAGCGGTGTTGTACGAGCAGTACTTC.

In this sample, this clonotype turned up a few times. This sequence joins TRBV6-2 or TRBV6-3 and TRBJ2-5; D is possibly TRBD1 (5 bases). Looked up from germline, CDR1 is MNHEY and CDR2 is SVGEGT. Trimming removed 2 bases from V and 2 bases from J, with 9 bases in between. The CDR3 has 14 residues. The DNA of the CDR3 is TGTGCCAGCAGTTACGCAGGGCGGCAAGAGACCCAGTACTTC. As protein: CASSYAGRQETQYF.